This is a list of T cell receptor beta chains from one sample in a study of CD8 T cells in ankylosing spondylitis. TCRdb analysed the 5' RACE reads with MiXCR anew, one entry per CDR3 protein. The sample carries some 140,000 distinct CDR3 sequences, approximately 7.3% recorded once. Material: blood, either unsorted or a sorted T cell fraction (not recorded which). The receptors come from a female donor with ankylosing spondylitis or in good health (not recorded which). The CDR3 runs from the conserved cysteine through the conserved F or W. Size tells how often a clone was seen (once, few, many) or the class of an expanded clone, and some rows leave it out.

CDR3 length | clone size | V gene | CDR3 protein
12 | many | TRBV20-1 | CSARDFLGELFF
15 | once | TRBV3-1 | CASSLYRELQEAQYF
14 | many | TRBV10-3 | CAISERFGGYGYTF
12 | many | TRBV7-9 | CASSALPGWQYF
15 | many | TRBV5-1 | CASSPETGGADIQYF
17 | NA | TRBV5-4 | CASSSDTELSSYNEQFF
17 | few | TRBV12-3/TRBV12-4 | CASSPGGGRKSYNEQFF
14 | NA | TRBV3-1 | CASSPTGAGEKLFF
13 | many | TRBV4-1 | CASSRDAQETQYF
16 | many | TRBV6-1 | CASRPDRGRITGELFF
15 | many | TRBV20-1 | CSARDQKRVGLEQYF
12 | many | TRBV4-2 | CASSQGGGDAFF
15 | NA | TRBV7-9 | CASSTGTGGINEQYF
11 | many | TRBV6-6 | CAGSRDNEQFF
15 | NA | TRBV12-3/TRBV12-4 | CASSLSGRGNQPQHF
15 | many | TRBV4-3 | CASSQDLPDNSPLHF
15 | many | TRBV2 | CASSLTRTAQETQYF
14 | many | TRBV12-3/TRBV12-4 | CASSYTGGDYGYTF
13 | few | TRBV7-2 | CASSLRERGEMYF
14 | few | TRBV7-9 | CASSRSDSYYGYTF
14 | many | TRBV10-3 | CAIKASGGTDTQYF
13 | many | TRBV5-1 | CASSPPGHHEQYF
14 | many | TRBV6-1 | CATTATGVSYEQYF
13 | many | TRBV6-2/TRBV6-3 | CASSYSPYNEQFF
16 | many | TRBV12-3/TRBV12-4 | CASSSTGGSYNSPLHF
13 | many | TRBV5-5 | CASSLMVELEAFF
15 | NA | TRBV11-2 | CASRHLTPQGETQYF
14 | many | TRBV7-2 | CASSIPTNTDTQYF
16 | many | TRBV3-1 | CASSQDIPGGYETQYF
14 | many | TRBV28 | CASSLAGLVFEQFF
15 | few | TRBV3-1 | CATCRDRGKYQPQHF
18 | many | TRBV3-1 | CASSHSRDRGLRNQPQHF
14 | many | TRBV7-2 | CASSGPGRFDEQYF